The entry that follows covers one TCR beta chain sequence. Antigen unknown. Germline lookup yields CDR1 SGHRS and CDR2 YFSETQ. Trimming removed 7 bases from V and 3 bases from J; junction bases left unmatched: 6. This CDR3 contains 14 residues. This sample was taken from a study of cytomegalovirus exposure and HLA in healthy donors. The PCR had 60 Vbeta and 13 Jbeta primers. Clones were sequenced by immunoSEQ multiplex PCR, and TCRdb holds only the in-frame ones, with some missing. The profile shows about 160,000 clones, 80% to 90% of them singletons. General study findings and limits: TCR association rates varied by HLA locus in a later analysis, with DRB1 highest and HLA-C lowest.

The sequenced material came from PBMCs. This receptor was identified in a woman aged 18-29 years in good health and CMV-seronegative. The V and J genes are TRBV5-1 and TRBJ2-3, with 9 bases fitting TRBD2. The CDR3 nucleotides are TGCGCCAGCGGATTAGCGGGAGAGACAGATACGCAGTATTTT. Protein: CASGLAGETDTQYF.